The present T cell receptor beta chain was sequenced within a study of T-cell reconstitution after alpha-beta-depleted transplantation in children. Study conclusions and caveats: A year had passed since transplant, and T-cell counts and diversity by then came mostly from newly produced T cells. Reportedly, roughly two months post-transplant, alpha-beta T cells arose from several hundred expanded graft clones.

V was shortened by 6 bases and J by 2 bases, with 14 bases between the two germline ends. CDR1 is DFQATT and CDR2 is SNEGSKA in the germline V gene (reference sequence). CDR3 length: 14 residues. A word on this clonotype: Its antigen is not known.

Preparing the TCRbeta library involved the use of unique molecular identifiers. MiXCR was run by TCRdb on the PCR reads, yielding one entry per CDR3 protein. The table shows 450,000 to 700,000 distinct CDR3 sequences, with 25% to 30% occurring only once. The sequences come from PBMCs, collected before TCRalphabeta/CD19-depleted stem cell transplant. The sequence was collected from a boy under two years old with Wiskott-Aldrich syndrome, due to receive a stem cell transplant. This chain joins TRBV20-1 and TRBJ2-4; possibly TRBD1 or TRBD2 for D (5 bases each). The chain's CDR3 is CSAHGGSPKNIQYF. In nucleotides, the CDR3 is TGCAGTGCCCATGGGGGTTCCCCCAAAAACATTCAGTACTTC.